The 27 T cell receptor beta chains below all came from one sample that was sequenced in a study of cytomegalovirus exposure and HLA in healthy donors. Here immunoSEQ multiplex PCR was the method, and the copy in TCRdb shows in-frame clones only, minus some. The sample lists approximately 260,000 clones, 80% to 90% occurring once. Input material: PBMCs. The source is a woman aged 18-29 years in good health and CMV-seronegative.

This sequence joins TRBV10-2 and TRBJ1-1; D is possibly TRBD1 (6 bases). Germline CDR1 and CDR2: WSHSY and SAAADI. The CDR3 sequence is 15 residues long. V lost 4 bases and J lost 0, with 12 bases in between. The CDR3 sequence: CASSGGGGLNTEAFF. CDR3 nucleotides: TGCGCCAGCAGTGGGGGAGGGGGTTTGAACACTGAAGCTTTCTTT.

The V gene is TRBV27, the J gene TRBJ2-7; TRBD1 matches 7 bases. CDR3 length: 14 amino acids. CDR1 is MNHEY, CDR2 SMNVEV, per germline (reference sequence). V lost 5 bases to trimming and J lost 1 base; unmatched junction nucleotides: 5. The CDR3 loop reads CASSAYRGSYEQYF. DNA for the CDR3: TGTGCCAGCAGTGCCTACAGGGGTTCCTACGAGCAGTACTTC.

V gene TRBV29-1 combines with J gene TRBJ2-1, with 9 bases aligning to TRBD2. Germline lookup yields CDR1 SQVTM and CDR2 ANQGSEA. V dropped 7 bases and J dropped 6; count of bases not matched to a gene: 7. The CDR3 contains 13 residues. CDR3 residues: CSDLAGGGNEQFF. CDR3 DNA: TGCAGCGACCTGGCGGGGGGGGGCAATGAGCAGTTCTTC.

The V gene is TRBV10-3, the J gene TRBJ1-1, with 7 bases identical to TRBD1. The germline V gene has CDR1 ENHRY and CDR2 SYGVKD. Trimming took 4 bases from V and 3 from J; bases not matched to a gene: 5. The CDR3 totals 14 residues. CDR3 protein: CAISGQGGDTEAFF. In DNA form, the CDR3 reads TGTGCCATCAGTGGACAGGGCGGCGACACTGAAGCTTTCTTT.

The chain uses TRBV11-2 and TRBJ2-5; D might be TRBD1 (6 bases). The germline V gene has CDR1 SGHAT and CDR2 FQNNGV. Trimming removed 2 bases from V and 5 bases from J, with 9 bases in between. The CDR3 has 13 amino acids. The DNA of the CDR3 is TGTGCCAGCAGCTTATCAGGGGAGGAGACCCAGTACTTC. Translating gives CASSLSGEETQYF.

This chain uses TRBV30 with TRBJ1-2, with D tentatively TRBD1 (5 bases). The ends were cut back, 4 bases at V and 0 bases at J, with 24 bases in the middle. This CDR3 is 18 amino acids long. Germline CDR1 and CDR2: GTSNPN and SVGIG (reference sequence). Written as DNA, the CDR3 is TGTGCCTGGACCCGATCTCCCCCTCCCCGGGGGACTAACTATGGCTACACCTTC. Encoded protein: CAWTRSPPPRGTNYGYTF.

The V and J genes are TRBV5-3 and TRBJ1-1, with a possible D match to TRBD1 (5 bases). TRBV5-3 counts as an open reading frame of uncertain function. The length of the CDR3 is 13 residues. The germline V and J ends were trimmed by 1 base and 5 bases, with 9 bases remaining between them. The CDR3 here is CARSLSRVTEAFF. In DNA form, the CDR3 reads TGTGCCAGAAGCTTGTCCAGGGTTACTGAAGCTTTCTTT.

The chain is built from TRBV7-6 and TRBJ1-2, with D maybe TRBD1 (6 bases). The CDR3 spans 15 residues. V was clipped by 5 bases and J by 0 bases, with 13 bases between them. Germline loops: CDR1 SGHVS, CDR2 FNYEAQ. This CDR3 is CASSPHQGTNYGYTF. DNA of the CDR3: TGTGCCAGCAGCCCCCACCAGGGGACTAACTATGGCTACACCTTC.

This sequence joins TRBV6-1 and TRBJ2-7; 8 bases agree with TRBD1. The J segment lost 4 bases and the V segment lost 6 bases, leaving 11 bases of the junction unmatched. This CDR3 spans 15 amino acids. Germline V gene lookup returns CDR1 MNHNS and CDR2 SASEGT. CDR3 sequence (DNA): TGTGCCAGCAGGGACAGGGCCCAGGGATATTACGAGCAGTACTTC. Protein sequence: CASRDRAQGYYEQYF.

The chain uses TRBV29-1 and TRBJ2-2; D possibly corresponds to TRBD1 (6 bases). CDR1 is SQVTM and CDR2 is ANQGSEA in the germline V gene. The V end was cut by 6 bases, the J end by 7 bases, with 21 bases between. This CDR3 spans 15 amino acids. CDR3 DNA sequence: TGCAGCGTAGCCAGGGGAGACCTAGGGAGCGGGGAGCTGTTTTTT. Protein product: CSVARGDLGSGELFF.

The V and J genes are TRBV5-1 and TRBJ1-2; 8 bases fit TRBD1. Trimming took 2 bases from V and 8 from J; bases not matched to a gene: 5. The CDR3 is made up of 13 amino acids. Per germline, CDR1 SGHRS and CDR2 YFSETQ. The CDR3 sequence is CASSFQGAEGYTF. Here the CDR3 DNA reads TGCGCCAGCAGCTTCCAGGGGGCGGAGGGCTACACCTTC.

This clone was seen more than once but under ten times. The V and J genes are TRBV30 and TRBJ1-2; tentatively, D is TRBD1 (6 bases). There are 14 residues in the CDR3. Germline V lookup: CDR1 GTSNPN, CDR2 SVGIG (reference sequence). V gave up 4 bases and J gave up 8 bases, with 20 bases separating them. This CDR3 reads CAWTPGGLPRGYTF. The CDR3, as DNA: TGTGCCTGGACCCCGGGGGGGCTCCCTAGGGGCTACACCTTC.

V gene TRBV30 combines with J gene TRBJ1-2; maybe TRBD1 (6 bases). The germline V gene encodes CDR1 GTSNPN and CDR2 SVGIG (reference sequence). There are 13 residues in the CDR3. Deletions cut 2 bases from V and 2 bases from J, with 9 bases between. CDR3: CAWSTGRNYGYTF. The CDR3 region has the DNA TGTGCCTGGAGTACAGGGCGGAACTATGGCTACACCTTC.

The chain combines TRBV9 with TRBJ1-4; D might be TRBD1 (6 bases). Per the germline V gene, CDR1 is SGDLS and CDR2 is YYNGEE. The CDR3 sequence is 14 residues long. V was trimmed by 3 bases and J by 8 bases, leaving 14 bases between them. This CDR3 reads CASSDRAGEEKLFF. CDR3 in DNA: TGTGCCAGCAGCGACCGGGCAGGGGAGGAAAAACTGTTTTTT.

The genes are TRBV9 and TRBJ1-2, with TRBD1 matching 7 bases. CDR3 length: 15 residues. V was pared by 4 bases and J by 5 bases, with 11 bases of the junction left unmatched. Germline V gene sequence: CDR1 SGDLS, CDR2 YYNGEE. The CDR3 region is CASSPGDREWYGYTF. In nucleotides, the CDR3 is TGTGCCAGCAGCCCGGGAGACAGGGAGTGGTATGGCTACACCTTC.

The chain carries TRBV5-6 and TRBJ1-3, with D hard to call. Trimming took 0 bases from V and 8 from J, leaving 6 bases between them. The CDR3 loop spans 12 amino acids. Germline V gene data show CDR1 as SGHDT and CDR2 as YYEEEE. For the CDR3, the DNA is TGTGCCAGCAGCTTGGGAGGGCACACCATATATTTT. This codes for CASSLGGHTIYF.

The chain combines TRBV2 with TRBJ1-3; a weak D match, TRBD1 (5 bases). The V gene's germline CDR1 is SNHLY and CDR2 FYNNEI. The CDR3 is 14 amino acids. V shed 5 bases and J shed 0 bases, with 8 bases lying between them. The CDR3 nucleotides read TGTGCCAGCAGTCCAGGGCACTCTGGAAACACCATATATTTT. Amino acids: CASSPGHSGNTIYF.

This clone showed up just once. V gene TRBV6-1 combines with J gene TRBJ2-4; no reliable D call. CDR1 and CDR2 from the germline V gene are MNHNS and SASEGT. The CDR3 contains 17 residues. V lost 4 bases and J lost 1, with 17 bases in between. CDR3 sequence (DNA): TGTGCCAGCAGTGTCCGTCCTTCCCCGTTGGCCAAAAACATTCAGTACTTC. Translating gives CASSVRPSPLAKNIQYF.

The rearrangement joins TRBV13 to TRBJ2-5, with 9 bases fitting TRBD2. After removal of 2 bases from V and 3 bases from J, the junction contained 4 bases not matched to a gene. CDR1 and CDR2 from the germline V gene are PRHDT and FYEKMQ (reference sequence). This CDR3 contains 15 residues. The CDR3 DNA reads as TGTGCCAGCAGCTTAACGGGACTAGCTGAAGAGACCCAGTACTTC. It is translated as CASSLTGLAEETQYF.

This chain's CDR3 is CASSSGLRNTGELFF. In DNA form, the CDR3 reads TGCGCCAGCAGCTCGGGACTCCGGAACACCGGGGAGCTGTTTTTT. V usage is TRBV5-1 and J usage is TRBJ2-2; tentatively, D is TRBD2 (6 bases). The CDR3 is made up of 15 amino acids. Per the germline V gene, CDR1 is SGHRS and CDR2 is YFSETQ. V dropped 3 bases and J dropped 1 base, with 10 bases sitting between them.

This clone appeared a single time. This chain uses TRBV6-5 with TRBJ2-7; D is unclear. The V gene lost 3 bases and the J gene lost 4 bases, with 10 bases spanning the gap. CDR1 is MNHEY and CDR2 is SVGAGI in the germline V gene. There are 13 residues in the CDR3. CDR3: CASSYRRSYEQYF. The CDR3 DNA is TGTGCCAGCAGTTATCGGCGGTCGTACGAGCAGTACTTC.

Comment on this clone: Within the sample, other DNA sequences also encode this same CDR3. The CDR3, as DNA: TGCGCCAGCAGCCAAGGACAGGGGGCCTACGAGCAGTACTTC. Translated: CASSQGQGAYEQYF. J is TRBJ2-7 and V is TRBV4-1; TRBD1 aligns across 9 bases. This CDR3 has 14 amino acids. In germline, CDR1 is MGHRA, CDR2 YSYEKL. J lost 2 bases, V lost 1 base, and 0 bases had no gene match.

The V gene is TRBV7-8, the J gene TRBJ1-5; D is uncertain. Germline V CDR1 and CDR2: SGHVS, FQNEAQ. The V end lost 3 bases, the J end lost 6 bases, and 9 bases lay between the germline ends. The CDR3 is 13 residues long. The CDR3 protein is CASSLGVPQPQHF. The CDR3 DNA follows: TGTGCCAGCAGCTTGGGAGTGCCTCAGCCCCAGCATTTT.

The V call is TRBV7-2, the J call TRBJ2-7; D gene unclear. Trimming pared 3 bases from V and 6 bases from J, leaving 9 bases between. The CDR3 contains 12 residues. Germline values: CDR1 SGHTA, CDR2 FQGNSA. The CDR3 DNA is TGTGCCAGCAGCTTTCGTTCTAGCGAGCAGTACTTC. It specifies CASSFRSSEQYF.

The chain combines TRBV19 with TRBJ1-6, with 10 bases matching TRBD1. The germline V gene encodes CDR1 LNHDA and CDR2 SQIVND (reference sequence). The CDR3 is 17 residues long. V lost 4 bases, J lost 7 bases, and 10 bases stayed unmatched. CDR3: CASSTTPRDRGNSPLHF. CDR3 bases: TGTGCCAGTAGTACTACCCCCCGGGACAGGGGAAATTCACCCCTCCACTTT.

The chain joins TRBV4-1 to TRBJ2-7, with TRBD1 matching 7 bases. CDR1 MGHRA and CDR2 YSYEKL come from the germline V gene. V trimming: 1 base; J trimming: 1 base; junction bases outside the gene matches: 13. This CDR3 is built from 18 residues. The CDR3 protein is CASSQAPTGTVVSYEQYF. The CDR3 region has the DNA TGCGCCAGCAGCCAAGCCCCCACCGGGACAGTTGTATCCTACGAGCAGTACTTC.

The chain carries TRBV4-1 and TRBJ1-5; 8 bases line up with TRBD1. This CDR3 spans 15 amino acids. Losses at the gene ends were 0 bases for V and 4 bases for J; bases not matched to a gene: 2. Germline values: CDR1 MGHRA, CDR2 YSYEKL. The CDR3 bases are TGCGCCAGCAGCCAAGATCAGGGGGCAAATCAGCCCCAGCATTTT. Amino acids: CASSQDQGANQPQHF.